A single sample gave rise to the 17 T cell receptor beta chains below, sequenced in a study of Graves' ophthalmopathy and Graves' hyperthyroidism. RNA transcripts provided the template for amplifying TCR beta CDR3 regions. HTBI-primed RT-PCR formed the first round, and a multiplex PCR formed the second. TCRdb ran MiXCR on the multiplex PCR reads and lists one entry per CDR3 protein. The sample gives roughly 480,000 distinct CDR3 sequences, about 15% of which show up once; 8% to 10% is in the top ten. The source material was blood. These receptors were taken from a woman in her thirties with Graves' ophthalmopathy.

The chain joins TRBV9 to TRBJ2-2; D is unresolved. The CDR3 loop spans 14 amino acids. CDR1 is SGDLS and CDR2 is YYNGEE in the germline V gene. Trimming shortened V by 4 bases and J by 4 bases, and 11 bases separated the two germline ends. CDR3 nucleotide sequence: TGTGCCAGCAGCTCACCTCCTAGCACCGGGGAGCTGTTTTTT. This translates into CASSSPPSTGELFF.

The rearrangement links TRBV19 to TRBJ2-5, with 13 bases aligning to TRBD2. This CDR3 comprises 17 residues. V was pared by 10 bases and J by 2 bases, with 13 bases of the junction left unmatched. Germline V lookup: CDR1 LNHDA, CDR2 SQIVND (reference sequence). CDR3 DNA sequence: TGTGCCACTCGAAGGGGACTAGCGGGATGGGGTCAAGAGACCCAGTACTTC. It codes for CATRRGLAGWGQETQYF.

This clonotype was recorded many times. V and J are TRBV7-2 and TRBJ1-2, with 9 bases lining up with TRBD1. Looked up from germline, CDR1 is SGHTA and CDR2 is FQGNSA. CDR3 length: 14 residues. Unmatched junction bases numbered 5, after V lost 1 base and J lost 8 bases. The CDR3 sequence is CASSLETGGAGYTF. In nucleotides, the CDR3 is TGTGCCAGCAGCTTAGAAACAGGGGGCGCGGGCTACACCTTC.

This clonotype was observed a handful of times. The chain is built from TRBV18 and TRBJ2-5, with TRBD1 matching 7 bases. Germline V gene sequence: CDR1 KGHSH, CDR2 LQKENI. V was pared by 5 bases and J by 4 bases, with 7 bases of the junction left unmatched. This CDR3 spans 14 amino acids. The CDR3 nucleotides are TGTGCCAGCTCAACGCGGACAGGACGAGAGACCCAGTACTTC. It specifies CASSTRTGRETQYF. Filled out from reference TRBV18 and TRBJ2-5, the complete variable domain reads NAGVMQNPRHLVRRRGQEARLRCSPMKGHSHVYWYRQLPEEGLKFMVYLQKENIIDESGMPKERFSAEFPKEGPSILRIQQVVRGDSAAYFCASSTRTGRETQYFGPGTRLLVL.

This clonotype was counted many times. The V gene is TRBV12-3 or TRBV12-4, the J gene TRBJ1-5; 10 nucleotides line up with TRBD1. The CDR3 spans 19 residues. After removal of 2 bases from V and 4 bases from J, the junction contained 14 bases not matched to a gene. Written as DNA, the CDR3 is TGTGCCAGCAGTTTAAATCCTCAGCCCGACAGGGGGCTGAATCAGCCCCAGCATTTT. Residues: CASSLNPQPDRGLNQPQHF.

This clonotype was detected only a few times. This chain uses TRBV30 with TRBJ1-5; tentative D call: TRBD1 (6 bases). CDR1 and CDR2 (germline): GTSNPN, SVGIG (reference sequence). V was trimmed by 2 bases and J by 6 bases, leaving 14 bases between them. The CDR3 loop spans 14 amino acids. The CDR3 DNA reads TGTGCCTGGAGTTCCCTGGGGGGGGCTCAGCCCCAGCATTTT. It is translated as CAWSSLGGAQPQHF.

This clonotype has just a few counts. The chain links TRBV18 to TRBJ2-7; 9 nucleotides match TRBD1. In germline, CDR1 is KGHSH, CDR2 LQKENI. This CDR3 comprises 16 residues. With 6 bases clipped from V and 0 bases from J, the junction kept 9 bases outside the gene matches. The CDR3 sequence: CASSRTGTGNSYEQYF. The CDR3 DNA reads TGTGCCAGCTCCCGAACCGGGACAGGGAACTCCTACGAGCAGTACTTC.

This clonotype has a count of ten or more. The chain has TRBV7-8 and TRBJ2-7; 11 nucleotides match TRBD2. The V gene's germline CDR1 is SGHVS and CDR2 FQNEAQ. The CDR3 sequence is 15 residues long. V lost 5 bases and J lost 0; bases outside the gene matches: 3. CDR3 nucleotides: TGTGCCAGCAGCCCCACTAGCGGGAGCTCCTACGAGCAGTACTTC. This codes for CASSPTSGSSYEQYF.

This clonotype was recorded at least ten times. The gene calls are TRBV12-3 or TRBV12-4 and TRBJ1-5; D may be TRBD1 (5 bases). The CDR3 has 13 residues. V was cut by 2 bases and J by 6 bases, with 8 bases left in between. The CDR3 DNA reads TGTGCCAGCAGTTTATTAGGGGCTCAGCCCCAGCATTTT. Its translation: CASSLLGAQPQHF.

Many counts were recorded for this clonotype. DNA of the CDR3: TGCGCCAGCAGCCGACAGGGGAGAGGGCCCTACGAGCAGTACTTC. The encoded protein is CASSRQGRGPYEQYF. The chain links TRBV4-1 to TRBJ2-7, with 8 nucleotides matching TRBD1. With V trimmed by 4 bases and J by 2 bases, 7 bases remained unmatched. Germline CDR1 reads MGHRA; CDR2 reads YSYEKL. This CDR3 region has 15 residues.

J is TRBJ1-2 and V is TRBV5-1; D gene unclear. Germline V gene lookup returns CDR1 SGHRS and CDR2 YFSETQ. This CDR3 spans 12 amino acids. Trimming took 4 bases from V and 4 from J, leaving 8 bases between them. This CDR3 is CASSLGIYGYTF. The CDR3 DNA reads as TGCGCCAGCAGCCTTGGGATCTATGGCTACACCTTC.

This clonotype has ten or more counts. The rearrangement uses TRBV7-2 and TRBJ1-3; D is uncertain. The CDR3 is 16 amino acids. Trimming removed 0 bases at V and 0 bases at J, with 9 bases between. Germline V gene sequence: CDR1 SGHTA, CDR2 FQGNSA. CDR3 residues: CASSLAQQYSGNTIYF. CDR3 DNA sequence: TGTGCCAGCAGCTTAGCGCAACAATACTCTGGAAACACCATATATTTT.

This clonotype appeared a few times. V is TRBV4-1 and J is TRBJ1-1; no definite D call. This CDR3 contains 14 residues. The V end lost 7 bases, the J end lost 0 bases, and 12 bases lay between the germline ends. From germline, CDR1 is MGHRA and CDR2 YSYEKL. The CDR3 DNA is TGCGCCAGCACTTCGACGCGGTTGAACACTGAAGCTTTCTTT. It specifies CASTSTRLNTEAFF.

A few counts support this clonotype. V gene TRBV14 combines with J gene TRBJ2-3, with 10 bases aligning to TRBD1. V trimming: 6 bases; J trimming: 2 bases; junction bases outside the gene matches: 17. CDR3 length: 19 amino acids. From germline, CDR1 is SGHDN and CDR2 FVKESK. The CDR3 nucleotides read TGTGCCAGCAGACCAAACCGGGACAGGGGTTTGAACACCACAGATACGCAGTATTTT. It encodes CASRPNRDRGLNTTDTQYF.

The chain combines TRBV30 with TRBJ1-5; 7 nucleotides agree with TRBD1. Unmatched junction bases numbered 4, after V lost 0 bases and J lost 5 bases. Germline V CDR1 and CDR2: GTSNPN, SVGIG (reference sequence). This CDR3 contains 14 residues. The CDR3 coding sequence is TGTGCCTGGAGTGTATTAGGGGGCTATCAGCCCCAGCATTTT. Translated, it gives CAWSVLGGYQPQHF.

This clonotype has ten or more counts. This is likely a read error, given that the CDR3 carries no conserved phenylalanine or tryptophan at its end. The V gene is TRBV12-3 or TRBV12-4, the J gene TRBJ1-1; D perhaps matches TRBD1 (5 bases). This CDR3 has 12 amino acids. V lost 0 bases and J 11 bases, leaving 10 bases between the germline ends. The CDR3 reads CASSLAGTGAFL. The CDR3 nucleotides read TGTGCCAGCAGTTTAGCCGGGACCGGGGCTTTCCTT.

The CDR3 sequence: CASRRTIAGDPNEQYF. In DNA form, the CDR3 reads TGTGCCAGTAGGCGGACTATAGCGGGGGATCCCAACGAGCAGTACTTC. This sequence joins TRBV19 and TRBJ2-7; 9 nucleotides line up with TRBD2. Germline CDR1 LNHDA, CDR2 SQIVND (reference sequence). The ends lost 6 bases at V and 5 bases at J; junction bases unmatched: 14. The CDR3 has 16 amino acids.